One and the same sample provided the 20 T cell receptor beta chains below, sequenced in a study of blood T cell repertoires in COVID-19. Sequenced by immunoSEQ multiplex PCR; TCRdb stores in-frame clones only, minus some. Here the sample spans approximately 100,000 clones, 85% to 90% being singletons. Material for sequencing was peripheral blood. Source of these receptors: a human donor in a cohort sampled during active COVID-19.

This clone was counted once. The rearrangement links TRBV7-2 to TRBJ2-1; D call uncertain. Germline loops: CDR1 SGHTA, CDR2 FQGNSA. The CDR3 totals 15 residues. V dropped 5 bases and J dropped 6 bases, with 17 bases sitting between them. CDR3 sequence (DNA): TGTGCCAGCAGCATAATTAACCAGGCAACCAATGAGCAGTTCTTC. Translation: CASSIINQATNEQFF.

V gene TRBV18 combines with J gene TRBJ1-2; TRBD1 agrees at 8 bases. The germline CDR1 and CDR2 sequences are KGHSH and LQKENI. Trimming cost V 3 bases and J 4 bases; bases outside gene matches: 4. The CDR3 totals 14 residues. The CDR3 nucleotides read TGTGCCAGCTCACCCGACAGGGGATCCTATGGCTACACCTTC. Protein: CASSPDRGSYGYTF.

The chain combines TRBV5-1 with TRBJ2-7; TRBD1 matches at 10 bases. From germline, CDR1 is SGHRS and CDR2 YFSETQ. The CDR3 runs to 15 residues. The V gene end was trimmed by 5 bases and the J gene end by 3 bases; junction bases not matched to a gene: 8. CDR3 sequence reads: CASRTGTGDFYEQYF. The CDR3 nucleotides read TGCGCCAGCAGAACCGGGACAGGGGATTTCTACGAGCAGTACTTC.

The chain links TRBV6-5 to TRBJ2-2; TRBD1 matches 7 bases. J gave up 4 bases and V 6 bases, and 5 bases lay outside the gene matches. The CDR3 is made up of 14 amino acids. Germline assignment: CDR1 MNHEY and CDR2 SVGAGI. Here the CDR3 DNA reads TGTGCCAGCAGGACAGGGTGGGTCACCGGGGAGCTGTTTTTT. It is translated as CASRTGWVTGELFF.

The chain recombines TRBV19 with TRBJ1-4; D gene ambiguous. The CDR3 has 16 residues. CDR1 and CDR2 (germline): LNHDA, SQIVND (reference sequence). V shed 4 bases and J shed 5 bases, with 17 bases lying between them. The CDR3 sequence is CASSKSKQNPNEKLFF. In DNA form, the CDR3 reads TGTGCCAGTAGTAAATCCAAACAGAACCCGAATGAAAAACTGTTTTTT.

This rearrangement joins TRBV7-6 to TRBJ2-7; 8 bases fit TRBD1. This CDR3 is built from 13 residues. V lost 2 bases, J lost 7 bases, and 4 bases stayed unmatched. Germline assignment: CDR1 SGHVS and CDR2 FNYEAQ. CDR3 bases: TGTGCCAGCAGCTTACAGGGGGCGCGGGAGCAGTACTTC. Translated, it gives CASSLQGAREQYF.

The chain carries TRBV10-3 and TRBJ2-5, with 8 bases lining up with TRBD2. Losses at the gene ends were 6 bases for V and 3 bases for J; bases not matched to a gene: 6. The germline V gene encodes CDR1 ENHRY and CDR2 SYGVKD. CDR3 length: 14 amino acids. CDR3 DNA: TGTGCCATCAGACCGGGGGGGCGGGAAGAGACCCAGTACTTC. Translation gives CAIRPGGREETQYF.

This clone was detected once. CDR3 nucleotide sequence: TGTGCCAGCAGCGTACAGGGGGCGCCTGATGAAAAACTGTTTTTT. It encodes CASSVQGAPDEKLFF. V is TRBV2 and J is TRBJ1-4; TRBD1 matches 9 bases. The CDR3 covers 15 residues. V dropped 6 bases and J dropped 6; count of bases not matched to a gene: 8. Per germline, CDR1 SNHLY and CDR2 FYNNEI.

The chain is built from TRBV5-1 and TRBJ2-5; 8 bases are a match to TRBD2. The CDR3 runs to 14 residues. Per the germline V gene, CDR1 is SGHRS and CDR2 is YFSETQ. The ends lost 4 bases at V and 5 bases at J; junction bases unmatched: 7. CDR3 loop: CASSPVGGGETQYF. CDR3 sequence (DNA): TGCGCCAGCAGCCCCGTGGGCGGGGGGGAGACCCAGTACTTC.

This sequence joins TRBV18 and TRBJ2-3; 7 positions match TRBD1. The J segment lost 1 base and the V segment lost 6 bases, leaving 7 bases of the junction unmatched. Looked up from germline, CDR1 is KGHSH and CDR2 is LQKENI. The CDR3 contains 15 residues. DNA of the CDR3: TGTGCCAGCTCGTCTACCACAGGGGGCACAGATACGCAGTATTTT. Residues: CASSSTTGGTDTQYF.

The rearrangement links TRBV28 to TRBJ2-5, with a tentative D call TRBD2 (6 bases). The ends were cut back, 5 bases at V and 5 bases at J, with 15 bases in the middle. CDR3 length equals 14 residues. CDR1 is MDHEN, CDR2 SYDVKM, per germline. The CDR3, as DNA: TGTGCCAGCAGTCAACCGGGACTTGAGGAGACCCAGTACTTC. Encoded protein: CASSQPGLEETQYF. Based on the CDR3 plus reference TRBV28 and TRBJ2-5, the full variable domain is DVKVTQSSRYLVKRTGEKVFLECVQDMDHENMFWYRQDPGLGLRLIYFSYDVKMKEKGDIPEGYSVSREKKERFSLILESASTNQTSMYLCASSQPGLEETQYFGPGTRLLVL.

V usage is TRBV3-1 (or the pseudogene TRBV3-2) and J usage is TRBJ1-2; possible D gene TRBD1, 6 bases. The V end was cut by 0 bases, the J end by 3 bases, with 11 bases between. Germline lookup yields CDR1 LGHDT and CDR2 YNNKEL (reference sequence). CDR3 size: 15 residues. DNA of the CDR3: TGTGCCAGCAGCCAAGATGTACAGGGATACTATGGCTACACCTTC. This encodes CASSQDVQGYYGYTF.

The rearrangement uses TRBV2 and TRBJ1-1, with no clear D. The CDR3 runs to 13 residues. The germline V gene encodes CDR1 SNHLY and CDR2 FYNNEI. Trimming left V 7 bases short and J 10 bases short, with 19 bases between. CDR3 amino acids: CASTDGLYPGAFF. The DNA of the CDR3 is TGTGCCAGCACCGATGGACTTTACCCCGGAGCTTTCTTT.

The V call is TRBV25-1, the J call TRBJ1-6; 9 bases line up with TRBD1. The germline CDR1 and CDR2 sequences are MGHDK and SYGVNS. V was pared by 5 bases and J by 9 bases, with 8 bases of the junction left unmatched. This CDR3 spans 15 amino acids. The CDR3, as DNA: TGTGCCAGCAGTCGGGGACAGGGAAGTTTTTCACCCCTCCACTTT. This codes for CASSRGQGSFSPLHF. Supplemented by reference TRBV25-1 and TRBJ1-6, the full variable domain reads EADIYQTPRYLVIGTGKKITLECSQTMGHDKMYWYQQDPGMELHLIHYSYGVNSTEKGDLSSESTVSRIRTEHFPLTLESARPSHTSQYLCASSRGQGSFSPLHFGNGTRLTVT.

The CDR3 is CASSSSGSYNSPLHF. CDR3 DNA: TGTGCCAGCAGTTCCTCCGGCTCCTATAATTCACCCCTCCACTTT. The V gene is TRBV27, the J gene TRBJ1-6; D is ambiguous. The CDR3 is 15 amino acids. CDR1 and CDR2 (germline): MNHEY, SMNVEV (reference sequence). Trimming took off 4 bases at V and 0 bases at J, with 7 bases between the two ends.

This rearrangement joins TRBV6-5 to TRBJ2-5; 8 nucleotides line up with TRBD1. J lost 1 base, V lost 5 bases, and 6 bases had no gene match. This CDR3 has 15 amino acids. Per the germline V gene, CDR1 is MNHEY and CDR2 is SVGAGI. CDR3 loop: CASSPGQGPQETQYF. The DNA of the CDR3 is TGTGCCAGCAGTCCCGGACAGGGCCCCCAAGAGACCCAGTACTTC.

The chain recombines TRBV6-5 with TRBJ2-3; TRBD1 agrees at 12 bases. The length of the CDR3 is 15 residues. With V trimmed by 5 bases and J by 8 bases, 8 bases remained unmatched. Looked up from germline, CDR1 is MNHEY and CDR2 is SVGAGI. The CDR3 DNA follows: TGTGCCAGCAGTCCCCGGGACAGGGGGCGAAGTACGCAGTATTTT. Its protein product is CASSPRDRGRSTQYF.

This clone was counted only a few times. The chain uses TRBV16 and TRBJ2-1, with 14 bases aligning to TRBD2. The V gene end was trimmed by 4 bases and the J gene end by 5 bases; junction bases not matched to a gene: 4. This CDR3 spans 16 amino acids. Germline assignment: CDR1 KGHSY and CDR2 FQNENV. CDR3 sequence: CASSRLAGGRNNEQFF. The CDR3, as DNA: TGTGCCAGCAGCCGACTAGCGGGAGGGAGAAACAATGAGCAGTTCTTC.

The J gene is TRBJ1-1, the V gene TRBV4-2; 8 bases align to TRBD1. The germline V gene has CDR1 LGHNA and CDR2 YNFKEQ. V dropped 0 bases and J dropped 1; count of bases not matched to a gene: 7. The CDR3 contains 17 residues. The CDR3 DNA follows: TGTGCCAGCAGCCAAGAGTCGCCCGGGACAGGGAACACTGAAGCTTTCTTT. This codes for CASSQESPGTGNTEAFF.

The chain combines TRBV7-9 with TRBJ2-7; 10 bases are a match to TRBD2. V trimming: 5 bases; J trimming: 5 bases; junction bases outside the gene matches: 6. The CDR3 contains 14 residues. Germline CDR1 SEHNR, CDR2 FQNEAQ (reference sequence). CDR3 sequence reads: CASSPSGRNHEQYF. In DNA form, the CDR3 reads TGTGCCAGCAGCCCTAGCGGGAGAAACCACGAGCAGTACTTC.